The text below deals with one TCR beta chain. Mismatch with germline at one junction end may stem from a read error. The sample is drawn from a study of tumor-infiltrating lymphocytes in primary liver carcinoma. Unsorted bulk tissue, about 19-32 mg of it, served as the source for co-extraction of RNA and DNA. A constant-region primer served to make TCR beta cDNA from roughly 480 ng total RNA. Three nested multiplex PCR rounds of slightly modified ARM-PCR generated TCR beta libraries. TRBV1-TRBV30 forward and Cbeta reverse primers drove the first two approximately 11-cycle rounds. TCRdb re-derived calls from the multiplex PCR reads in MiXCR, one entry per CDR3 protein. The table has about 84,000 distinct CDR3 sequences, around 70% seen once; the top ten hold roughly 21%. Germline CDR1 MNHNS, CDR2 SASEGT. This CDR3 is built from 12 residues.

Sequenced: liver tumor tissue from sampling region 1. This sample's subset: tumor region T1, superior pole. The clonotype was recovered from a man aged 40-50 years with primary liver carcinoma and hepatitis B virus infection. The chain has TRBV6-1 and TRBJ2-2; D uncertain. CDR3 in amino acids: CASRPDIGELFF. For the CDR3, the DNA is TGTGCGAGCAGGCCCGACATCGGGGAGCTGTTTTTT.